What follows is one TCR beta chain and its context. CDR1 is SGHAT and CDR2 is FQDESV in the germline V gene (reference sequence). CDR3 length: 16 residues. V shed 7 bases and J 1 base; nucleotides not matched to a gene: 8. This record belongs to a study of T-cell reconstitution after alpha-beta-depleted transplantation in children. It was with unique molecular identifiers that the TCRbeta library was prepared. TCRdb processed the PCR reads anew with MiXCR; each CDR3 protein has one entry. The sample carries some 75,000 distinct CDR3 sequences, 7.3% recorded once. Sequencing used PBMCs from the stem cell graft donor, obtained from the stem cell graft. The chain has TRBV11-1 and TRBJ2-1, with 9 bases matching TRBD2. This TCR was sampled from a human donor who donated a stem cell graft to a child with acute lymphoblastic leukemia. The CDR3 DNA follows: TGTGCCAGCAACAGGGCGGGGGGGCTTTCCTACAATGAGCAGTTCTTC. Translated: CASNRAGGLSYNEQFF. The variable domain in full, with the rest retrieved from reference TRBV11-1 and TRBJ2-1, is EAEVAQSPRYKITEKSQAVAFWCDPISGHATLYWYRQILGQGPELLVQFQDESVVDDSQLPKDRFSAERLKGVDSTLKIQPAELGDSAMYLCASNRAGGLSYNEQFFGPGTRLTVL.